Sequencing of this T cell receptor beta chain was carried out in a study of blood T cells in healthy people across ages (dated by TCRdb to the mid-2010s). Some background on the complete study: Template switching captured roughly one uniquely barcoded TCR beta cDNA molecule per two T cells in model experiments. Age-related changes in TCR beta repertoire diversity were measured in the study by deep sequencing normalized with unique cDNA molecular identifiers. The donors were split into four age groups: young (average approximately 16 years), middle-aged (about 40), aged (62) and long-lived (roughly 80). Donors of different ages were randomly distributed across sequencing lanes to avoid experimental bias. The study analyzed two additional independent replicas of 1 million unique cDNA reads from the same blood draw for two donors, one aged 18 to 30 and one aged 80 or older.

The roughly 39 donors, aged about 6 to 90 years, were systemically healthy Caucasian individuals from Russia. Approximately 9.3 milliliters of peripheral blood were collected from each donor into EDTA-treated Vacutainer tubes. Ficoll-Paque density-gradient centrifugation was used to isolate PBMCs, with at least 7 million obtained per sample. Total RNA, at least 5 micrograms per sample, was extracted from PBMCs with Trizol reagent. Naive CD45RAhigh/CD27high T cell percentages were measured by flow cytometry on a PBMC aliquot from every donor. Receptors were amplified or captured by 5' RACE. The sequencing machine was an Illumina HiSeq 2500. The second PCR ran for about 6 to 12 cycles and used a J-beta primer mix along with a sample-barcoded 5' primer. A unique molecular identifier was introduced onto each TCR beta cDNA molecule by a template-switch 5' adaptor carrying 12 random nucleotides. Each sample yielded at least 2.5 million CDR3-containing paired-end reads. First-strand cDNA synthesis was performed from all RNA using the Mint cDNA synthesis kit, with priming by a TRBC-specific oligonucleotide. All cDNA was treated with uracil-DNA glycosylase and then went through a first 18-cycle PCR with the universal primers M1SS and BC2_uni_R. Per the original workflow: For normalization, 1 million high-quality reads were randomly selected from each sample, with every read carrying a distinct molecular identifier. Reads sharing molecular identifiers were discarded rather than binned into consensus sequences. MiTCR, set to a Q25 quality threshold and the strictest error-elimination algorithm, was used for CDR3 identification, clonotype clustering and error correction. A nonparametric unseen species model with Euler transformation was used to estimate a lower bound on total TCR beta diversity. TCRdb cleaned the public reads at Q25 with fastp, built clones with MiXCR and kept in-frame beta chains. All rows with the same CDR3 protein become a single entry with the most common DNA and genes. The V and J calls here are based on TCRdb, not the publication. The sample profile shows more than 1,400,000 distinct CDR3 sequences; about 43% of them were found once. The ten largest account for 7% to 9.5% of the sample.

The paper as a whole reports these results and caveats: There was a strong correlation between observed TCR beta diversity and the percentage of naive T cells measured by flow cytometry. Because profiling used bulk unsorted PBMCs, naive and antigen-experienced compartments could not be compared conclusively. Observed TCR beta diversity per million T cells fell roughly linearly with age, and a significant reduction was already apparent by age around 40. The long-lived group showed more naive CD4+ T cells, fewer expanded clones and increased TCR diversity than the aged group, suggesting age selection. Donor CMV infection status was unknown, potentially confounding age-related changes in expanded clonotypes. Estimates of total diversity based on one million sequenced T cells were considered lower bounds and underestimates.

The CDR3, from cysteine to phenylalanine, totals 15 residues. Only the CDR3 region is kept as DNA, spanning 45 bases read in frame from base 1. Relative to germline, V is missing 2 bases and J is missing 9 bases, with 7 bases of the junction outside any gene match. About this clonotype: Its antigen remains undetermined. Base-call qualities are not available, and no considerably larger clone is one nucleotide away.

This clonotype was obtained from a young woman in good health. The V gene is TRBV12-3 or TRBV12-4 and the J gene is TRBJ2-4; the junction holds 10 bases that match TRBD2. The sequenced material came from blood. The CDR3 reads as follows: CASSLSGRAGTIQYF. The DNA sequence reads TGTGCCAGCAGTTTAAGCGGGAGGGCAGGTACCATTCAGTACTTC.